One and the same sample provided the 9 T cell receptor beta chains below, sequenced in a study of blood T cell repertoires in COVID-19. This table comes from immunoSEQ multiplex PCR, and its TCRdb copy is limited to in-frame clones, with some not included. The table shows around 320,000 clones, with 65% to 90% occurring only once. The specimen was peripheral blood. Receptor source: a human donor in a cohort sampled during active COVID-19.

The rearrangement joins TRBV5-1 to TRBJ2-2, with D hard to call. The CDR3 has 15 amino acids. Germline V gene lookup returns CDR1 SGHRS and CDR2 YFSETQ. The V gene lost 0 bases and the J gene lost 5 bases, with 11 bases spanning the gap. CDR3 sequence: CASSLDRSPTGELFF. In DNA, the CDR3 is TGCGCCAGCAGCTTGGACAGAAGCCCAACCGGGGAGCTGTTTTTT.

Only one count was recorded for this clone. The V and J genes are TRBV5-1 and TRBJ2-3; weak D call: TRBD1 (7 bases). Germline CDR1 SGHRS, CDR2 YFSETQ. V was shortened by 4 bases and J by 1 base, with 16 bases between the two germline ends. The CDR3 covers 16 residues. The CDR3 DNA reads TGCGCCAGCAGCGCGGGACAGAGCCTTGGCACAGATACGCAGTATTTT. Residues: CASSAGQSLGTDTQYF.

The chain carries TRBV14 and TRBJ1-3; D might be TRBD1 (6 bases). V was shortened by 5 bases and J by 2 bases, with 10 bases between the two germline ends. This CDR3 has 14 amino acids. The germline V gene has CDR1 SGHDN and CDR2 FVKESK. CDR3 loop: CASSKTGTGNTIYF. CDR3 sequence (DNA): TGTGCCAGCAGCAAAACAGGGACTGGAAACACCATATATTTT. Full variable domain (missing parts from reference TRBV14 and TRBJ1-3): EAGVTQFPSHSVIEKGQTVTLRCDPISGHDNLYWYRRVMGKEIKFLLHFVKESKQDESGMPNNRFLAERTGGTYSTLKVQPAELEDSGVYFCASSKTGTGNTIYFGEGSWLTVV.

This chain joins TRBV24-1 and TRBJ2-7; TRBD2 might be the D (6 bases). The CDR3 spans 13 residues. Trimming cost V 4 bases and J 6 bases, with 12 bases left between them. Looked up from germline, CDR1 is KGHDR and CDR2 is SFDVKD. The DNA of the CDR3 is TGTGCCACCAGTGAGACCCCCGGGGGCGAGCAGTACTTC. Its protein product is CATSETPGGEQYF.

The V gene is TRBV7-2, the J gene TRBJ1-2, with 7 bases aligning to TRBD1. The germline V gene has CDR1 SGHTA and CDR2 FQGNSA. J gave up 4 bases and V 8 bases, and 10 bases lay outside the gene matches. This CDR3 contains 14 residues. The CDR3 region has the DNA TGTGCCAGCCGAACACAGGGGTTCGGCTATGGCTACACCTTC. Amino acids: CASRTQGFGYGYTF. Combining the CDR3 with reference TRBV7-2 and TRBJ1-2 gives the whole variable domain GAGVSQSPSNKVTEKGKDVELRCDPISGHTALYWYRQSLGQGLEFLIYFQGNSAPDKSGLPSDRFSAERTGGSVSTLTIQRTQQEDSAVYLCASRTQGFGYGYTFGSGTRLTVV.

CDR3 loop: CASSEDRAGEAFF. CDR3 nucleotides: TGTGCCAGCAGTGAGGACAGGGCGGGGGAAGCTTTCTTT. This rearrangement joins TRBV6-4 to TRBJ1-1; 8 nucleotides agree with TRBD1. This CDR3 comprises 13 residues. With V trimmed by 3 bases and J by 8 bases, 5 bases remained unmatched. Looked up from germline, CDR1 is MRHNA and CDR2 is SNTAGT.

The gene calls are TRBV2 and TRBJ1-1, with D maybe TRBD1 (5 bases). Germline-derived CDR1 and CDR2 are SNHLY and FYNNEI. Trimming cost V 4 bases and J 5 bases, with 14 bases left between them. CDR3 length: 14 amino acids. For the CDR3, the DNA is TGTGCCAGCAGTGCGAAGGGGCTGCGGACTGAAGCTTTCTTT. This encodes CASSAKGLRTEAFF. Variable domain in full (rest from reference TRBV2 and TRBJ1-1): EPEVTQTPSHQVTQMGQEVILRCVPISNHLYFYWYRQILGQKVEFLVSFYNNEISEKSEIFDDQFSVERPDGSNFTLKIRSTKLEDSAMYFCASSAKGLRTEAFFGQGTRLTVV.

The chain couples TRBV6-5 to TRBJ1-1, with D tentatively TRBD1 (6 bases). This CDR3 spans 12 amino acids. Trimming took 7 bases from V and 1 from J, leaving 7 bases between them. The germline V gene has CDR1 MNHEY and CDR2 SVGAGI. CDR3 amino acids: CASKTGNTEAFF. The CDR3 DNA reads TGTGCCAGCAAGACAGGGAACACTGAAGCTTTCTTT.

This chain's CDR3 is CASSLQGGPYEQYF. CDR3 in DNA: TGCGCCAGCAGCCTACAGGGGGGCCCCTACGAGCAGTACTTC. V and J are TRBV4-1 and TRBJ2-7; 8 nucleotides align to TRBD1. The CDR3 totals 14 residues. V shed 4 bases, J shed 2 bases, and the junction held 4 bases outside the gene matches. Germline V gives CDR1 MGHRA, CDR2 YSYEKL.